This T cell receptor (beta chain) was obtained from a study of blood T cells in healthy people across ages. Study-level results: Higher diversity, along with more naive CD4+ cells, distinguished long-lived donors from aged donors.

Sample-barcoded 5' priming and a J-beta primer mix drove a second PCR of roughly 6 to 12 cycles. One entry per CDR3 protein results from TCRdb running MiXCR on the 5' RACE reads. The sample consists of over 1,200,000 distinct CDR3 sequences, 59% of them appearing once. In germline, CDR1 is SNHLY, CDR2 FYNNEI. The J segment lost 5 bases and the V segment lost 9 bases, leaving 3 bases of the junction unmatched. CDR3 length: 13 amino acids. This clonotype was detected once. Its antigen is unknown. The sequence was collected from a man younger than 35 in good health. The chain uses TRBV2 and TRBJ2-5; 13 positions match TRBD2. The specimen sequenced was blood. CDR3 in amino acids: CARRLAGGETQYF. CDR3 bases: TGTGCCAGAAGACTAGCGGGGGGTGAGACCCAGTACTTC.